This T cell receptor beta chain originates from a study of T cell repertoires in aging, cancer and after chemotherapy. The wider study: Repeat sampling of healthy donors over several months to years showed clear clonal overlap. Some 8.1 million TCR reads were in the whole dataset. Findings and limits, study-wide: Loss of evenness, beyond lost richness, contributed to age-related TCR diversity decline in cancer patients.

TRB rearrangements spanning V, D and J were amplified using mixed TRB-A/B primers. TCRdb ran MiXCR on the multiplex PCR reads and lists one entry per CDR3 protein. Of 9,500 to 13,000 distinct CDR3 sequences in the sample, around 25% are singletons; the top ten hold 1% to 1.5%. This clonotype has more than one count but fewer than ten. Antigen specificity is unknown. Amplification of TCR beta used genomic DNA extracted from peripheral blood. Germline V lookup: CDR1 ENHRY, CDR2 SYGVKD. V was clipped by 0 bases and J by 2 bases; unmatched bases: 1. The CDR3 loop spans 16 amino acids. This rearrangement joins TRBV10-3 to TRBJ1-5; 10 bases map to TRBD1. Material for sequencing was blood. The receptor was derived from a human donor in good health. CDR3 coding DNA: TGTGCCATCAGTGAGTCCGGGACAGGGGGCAATCAGCCCCAGCATTTT. It encodes CAISESGTGGNQPQHF.